The table lists the clone carrying this T cell receptor beta chain with a few counts. Its target is not known. Germline CDR1 SNHLY, CDR2 FYNNEI. This CDR3 has 12 amino acids. Trimming removed 0 bases at V and 10 bases at J, with 6 bases between. The sample originates from a study of response to subunit inactivated influenza vaccine. Study results and limitations: It was the authors' suggestion that each seasonal influenza vaccination recruits few new T cells.

TCRdb re-called the RT-PCR reads with MiXCR, one entry per CDR3 protein. This sample has 540,000 or so distinct CDR3 sequences, with 10% to 15% found just once. The chain uses TRBV2 and TRBJ1-4, with D maybe TRBD1 (5 bases). Sequencing used PBMCs from blood, obtained 45 days after vaccination. The TCR was taken from a man aged 50 or older who received an inactivated influenza vaccine. CDR3 DNA: TGTGCCAGCAGTGAAGCGGGACGAAAACTGTTTTTT. Protein: CASSEAGRKLFF.